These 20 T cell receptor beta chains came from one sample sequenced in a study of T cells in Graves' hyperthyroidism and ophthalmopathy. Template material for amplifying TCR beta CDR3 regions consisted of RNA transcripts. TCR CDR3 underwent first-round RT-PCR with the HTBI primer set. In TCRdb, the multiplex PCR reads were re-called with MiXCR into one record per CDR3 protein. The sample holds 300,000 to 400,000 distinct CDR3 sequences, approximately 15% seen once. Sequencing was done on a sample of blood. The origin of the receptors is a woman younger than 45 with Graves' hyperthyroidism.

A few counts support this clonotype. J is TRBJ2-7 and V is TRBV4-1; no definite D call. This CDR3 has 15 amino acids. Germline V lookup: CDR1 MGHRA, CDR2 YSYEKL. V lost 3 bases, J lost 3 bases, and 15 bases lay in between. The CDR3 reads CASSHPSHTGYEQYF. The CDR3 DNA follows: TGCGCCAGCAGCCACCCGTCGCATACCGGCTACGAGCAGTACTTC.

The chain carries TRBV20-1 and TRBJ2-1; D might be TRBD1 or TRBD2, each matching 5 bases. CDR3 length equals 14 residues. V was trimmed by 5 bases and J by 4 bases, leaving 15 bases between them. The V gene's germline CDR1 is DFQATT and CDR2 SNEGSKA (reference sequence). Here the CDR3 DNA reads TGCAGTGCTCCGAGTCAGAGGGGTTACAATGAGCAGTTCTTC. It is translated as CSAPSQRGYNEQFF.

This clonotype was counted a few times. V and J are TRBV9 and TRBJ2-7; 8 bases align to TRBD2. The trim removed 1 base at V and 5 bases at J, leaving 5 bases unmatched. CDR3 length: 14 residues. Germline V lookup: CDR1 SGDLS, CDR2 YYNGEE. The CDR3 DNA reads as TGTGCCAGCAGCGTATACGGGGGGGAAGACGAGCAGTACTTC. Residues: CASSVYGGEDEQYF.

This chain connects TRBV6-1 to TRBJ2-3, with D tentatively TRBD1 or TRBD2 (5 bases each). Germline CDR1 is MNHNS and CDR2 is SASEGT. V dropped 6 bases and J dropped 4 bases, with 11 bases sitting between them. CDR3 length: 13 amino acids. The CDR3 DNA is TGTGCCAGCAGGGGACCGGCGGCAGATACGCAGTATTTT. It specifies CASRGPAADTQYF.

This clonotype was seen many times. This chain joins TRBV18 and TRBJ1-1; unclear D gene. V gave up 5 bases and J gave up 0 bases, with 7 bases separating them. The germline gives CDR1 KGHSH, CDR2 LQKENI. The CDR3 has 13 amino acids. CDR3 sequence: CASSTDLNTEAFF. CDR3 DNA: TGTGCCAGCTCAACCGATTTGAACACTGAAGCTTTCTTT.

CDR3 nucleotide sequence: TGTGCCAGCAGCGTAGCTTACGGGGGAGGGTATAGGTCCGGGGGCACCGGGGAGCTGTTTTTT. This translates into CASSVAYGGGYRSGGTGELFF. This sequence joins TRBV9 and TRBJ2-2; 7 bases are a match to TRBD2. The V gene end was trimmed by 0 bases and the J gene end by 4 bases; junction bases not matched to a gene: 21. The CDR3 runs to 21 residues. Germline V gene data show CDR1 as SGDLS and CDR2 as YYNGEE.

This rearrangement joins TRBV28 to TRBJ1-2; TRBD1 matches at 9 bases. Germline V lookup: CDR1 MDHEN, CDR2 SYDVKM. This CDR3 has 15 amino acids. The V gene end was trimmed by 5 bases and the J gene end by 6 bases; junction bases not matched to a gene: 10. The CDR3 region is CASSAMTGGSNGYTF. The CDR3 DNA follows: TGTGCCAGCAGTGCCATGACAGGGGGTTCTAATGGCTACACCTTC.

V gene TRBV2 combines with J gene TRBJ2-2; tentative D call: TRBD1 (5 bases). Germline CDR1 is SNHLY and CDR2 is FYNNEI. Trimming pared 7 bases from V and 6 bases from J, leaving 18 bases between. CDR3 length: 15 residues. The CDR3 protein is CASIPFGRAAGELFF. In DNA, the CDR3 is TGTGCCAGCATTCCTTTTGGCAGGGCGGCCGGGGAGCTGTTTTTT.

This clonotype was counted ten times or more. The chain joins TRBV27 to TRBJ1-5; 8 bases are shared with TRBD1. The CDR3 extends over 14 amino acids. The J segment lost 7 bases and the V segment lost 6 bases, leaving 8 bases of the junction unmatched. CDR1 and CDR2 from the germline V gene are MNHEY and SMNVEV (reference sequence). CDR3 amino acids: CASSPGQGGQPQHF. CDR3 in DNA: TGTGCCAGCAGCCCTGGACAGGGTGGACAGCCCCAGCATTTT.

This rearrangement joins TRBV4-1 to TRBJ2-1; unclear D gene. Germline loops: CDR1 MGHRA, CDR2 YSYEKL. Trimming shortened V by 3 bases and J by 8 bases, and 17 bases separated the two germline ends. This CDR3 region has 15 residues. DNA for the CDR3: TGCGCCAGCAGCCACACCACCCCTTGGCAGGATGAGCAGTTCTTC. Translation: CASSHTTPWQDEQFF.

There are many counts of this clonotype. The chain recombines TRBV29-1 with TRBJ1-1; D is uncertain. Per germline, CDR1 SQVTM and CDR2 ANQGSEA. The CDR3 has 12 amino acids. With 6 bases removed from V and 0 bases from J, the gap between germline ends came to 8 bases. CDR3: CSVLHMNTEAFF. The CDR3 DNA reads TGCAGCGTCCTACACATGAACACTGAAGCTTTCTTT.

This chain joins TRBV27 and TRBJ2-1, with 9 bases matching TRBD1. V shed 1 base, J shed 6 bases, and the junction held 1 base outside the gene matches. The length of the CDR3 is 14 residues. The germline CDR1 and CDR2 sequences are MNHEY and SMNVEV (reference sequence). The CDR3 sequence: CASSLWDRANEQFF. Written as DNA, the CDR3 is TGTGCCAGCAGTTTATGGGACAGGGCCAATGAGCAGTTCTTC.

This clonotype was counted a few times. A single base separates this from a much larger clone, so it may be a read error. The CDR3 coding sequence is TGTGCCAGCAGTTTAGGAGGAGGGGCAGGGGACATTCAGTACTTC. It translates to CASSLGGGAGDIQYF. J is TRBJ2-4 and V is TRBV12-3 or TRBV12-4; TRBD1 or TRBD2 may be the D gene (6 bases each). The CDR3 spans 15 residues. The V and J ends lost 1 base and 8 bases respectively, with 15 bases between them.

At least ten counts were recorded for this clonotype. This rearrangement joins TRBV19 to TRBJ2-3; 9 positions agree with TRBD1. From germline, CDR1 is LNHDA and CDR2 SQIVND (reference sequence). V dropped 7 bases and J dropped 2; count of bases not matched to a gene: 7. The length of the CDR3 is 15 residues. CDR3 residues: CASIKGQGSTDTQYF. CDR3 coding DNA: TGTGCCAGTATTAAAGGACAGGGGTCCACAGATACGCAGTATTTT.

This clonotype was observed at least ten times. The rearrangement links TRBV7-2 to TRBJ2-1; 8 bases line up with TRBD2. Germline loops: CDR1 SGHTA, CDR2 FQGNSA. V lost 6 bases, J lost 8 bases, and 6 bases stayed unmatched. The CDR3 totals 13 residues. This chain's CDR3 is CASSKIAGYEQFF. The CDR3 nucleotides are TGTGCCAGCAGTAAAATAGCGGGATATGAGCAGTTCTTC.

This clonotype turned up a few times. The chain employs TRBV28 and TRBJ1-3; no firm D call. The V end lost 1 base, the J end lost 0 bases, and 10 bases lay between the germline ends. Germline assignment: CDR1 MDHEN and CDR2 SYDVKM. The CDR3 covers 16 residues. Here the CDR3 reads CASSLLPGSSGNTIYF. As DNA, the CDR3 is TGTGCCAGCAGTTTATTGCCTGGGAGCTCTGGAAACACCATATATTTT.

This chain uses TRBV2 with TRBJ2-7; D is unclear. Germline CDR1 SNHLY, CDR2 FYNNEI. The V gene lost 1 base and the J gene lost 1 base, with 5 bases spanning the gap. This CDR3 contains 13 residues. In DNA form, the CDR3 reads TGTGCCAGCAGTGAAGTAAATTCCTACGAGCAGTACTTC. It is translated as CASSEVNSYEQYF.

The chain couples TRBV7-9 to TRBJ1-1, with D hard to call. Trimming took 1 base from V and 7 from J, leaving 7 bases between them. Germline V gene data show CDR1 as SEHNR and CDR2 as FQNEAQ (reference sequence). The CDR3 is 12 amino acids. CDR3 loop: CASSLGPSEAFF. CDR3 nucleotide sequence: TGTGCCAGCAGCTTAGGGCCCAGTGAAGCTTTCTTT.

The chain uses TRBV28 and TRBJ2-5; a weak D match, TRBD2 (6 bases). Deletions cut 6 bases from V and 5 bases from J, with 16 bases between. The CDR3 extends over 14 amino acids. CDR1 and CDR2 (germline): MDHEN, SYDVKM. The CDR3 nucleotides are TGTGCCAGCAGCCCTATCCGAGGAGGGGAGACCCAGTACTTC. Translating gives CASSPIRGGETQYF.

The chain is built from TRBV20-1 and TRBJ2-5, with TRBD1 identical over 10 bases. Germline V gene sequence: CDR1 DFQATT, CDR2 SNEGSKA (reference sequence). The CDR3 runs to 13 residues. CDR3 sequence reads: CSPRTGGQETQYF. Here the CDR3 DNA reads TGCAGCCCCCGGACAGGGGGCCAAGAGACCCAGTACTTC.